These 27 T cell receptor beta chains originate from one sample sequenced in a study of molecular identifiers for immune sequencing clone quantification. TCRdb recomputed calls from the PCR reads with MiXCR, one row per CDR3 protein. The sample records 550,000 to 750,000 distinct CDR3 sequences, 20% being singletons. The sample taken for sequencing was naive CD8+ T cells from blood, with Jurkat cell RNA spiked in. Specified subset: FACS-sorted CD8+CD4-CCR7+CD45RA+ naive T cells. The receptors come from a human donor in good health. Some libraries in this study had Jurkat cell RNA spiked in.

Notes on this clonotype: A much larger clone sits a single nucleotide away, making a read error possible. As DNA, the CDR3 is TGCAGCGTTGCCGACTCAGAAGAGCAGCACTTC. Amino acids: CSVADSEEQHF. This chain connects TRBV29-1 to TRBJ2-7, with D unclear. CDR1 is SQVTM, CDR2 ANQGSEA, per germline. The CDR3 sequence is 11 residues long.

V usage is TRBV9 and J usage is TRBJ2-7; TRBD1 agrees at 7 bases. The CDR3 extends over 15 amino acids. CDR1 and CDR2 (germline): SGDLS, YYNGEE. Germline trimming cut 2 bases from V and 4 bases from J; bases unmatched to any gene: 9. This CDR3 is CASSVGTGVPYEQYF. The CDR3 DNA is TGTGCCAGCAGCGTTGGTACAGGGGTCCCTTACGAGCAGTACTTC.

This clonotype was recorded at least ten times. The chain recombines TRBV7-2 with TRBJ1-1; D remains unclear. Per the germline V gene, CDR1 is SGHTA and CDR2 is FQGNSA. The CDR3 runs 17 residues. The germline V and J ends were trimmed by 5 bases and 3 bases, with 22 bases remaining between them. This CDR3 is CASSAPGAASWYTEAFF. For the CDR3, the DNA is TGTGCCAGCAGCGCCCCGGGAGCGGCATCTTGGTACACTGAAGCTTTCTTT.

This clonotype came up a few times. A junction end diverges from the germline sequence, so it may reflect a read error. The genes are TRBV7-9 and TRBJ2-3; TRBD2 agrees at 11 bases. Germline V gene data show CDR1 as SEHNR and CDR2 as FQNEAQ (reference sequence). This CDR3 has 15 residues. CDR3 bases: TGTGCCAGCAGCCCGACTAGCGGGATATCAGATACGCTGTATTTT. It yields the protein CASSPTSGISDTLYF.

In this sample, this clonotype turned up many times. This CDR3 reads CSASFPWGQGAGETQYF. DNA for the CDR3: TGCAGTGCTAGTTTCCCATGGGGACAGGGCGCAGGGGAGACCCAGTACTTC. This sequence joins TRBV20-1 and TRBJ2-5; 9 nucleotides align to TRBD1. J was trimmed by 5 bases and V by 3 bases; bases with no gene match: 16. This CDR3 has 17 residues. Germline CDR1 reads DFQATT; CDR2 reads SNEGSKA (reference sequence).

This clonotype was seen ten or more times. V usage is TRBV19 and J usage is TRBJ1-5, with D maybe TRBD1 (5 bases). Trimming took 7 bases from V and 4 from J, leaving 14 bases between them. The germline CDR1 and CDR2 sequences are LNHDA and SQIVND (reference sequence). This CDR3 comprises 14 residues. This CDR3 reads CASIGWGGNQPQHF. The CDR3 DNA reads as TGTGCCAGTATTGGCTGGGGGGGAAATCAGCCCCAGCATTTT.

This clonotype was recorded many times. V gene TRBV27 combines with J gene TRBJ2-7; the match to TRBD2 covers 13 bases. This CDR3 spans 15 amino acids. J gave up 2 bases and V 3 bases, and 1 base lay outside the gene matches. Looked up from germline, CDR1 is MNHEY and CDR2 is SMNVEV (reference sequence). The CDR3 here is CASSFTSGRAYEQYF. CDR3 nucleotides: TGTGCCAGCAGTTTCACTAGCGGGAGGGCCTACGAGCAGTACTTC.

The rearrangement links TRBV7-9 to TRBJ2-3, with D tentatively TRBD2 (5 bases). V dropped 4 bases and J dropped 1 base, with 9 bases sitting between them. The germline V gene has CDR1 SEHNR and CDR2 FQNEAQ (reference sequence). The CDR3 loop spans 14 amino acids. CDR3 residues: CASSSRSGTDTQYF. For the CDR3, the DNA is TGTGCCAGCAGCTCCCGTAGCGGCACAGATACGCAGTATTTT.

This clonotype was counted ten times or more. The chain joins TRBV5-6 to TRBJ2-6, with 12 bases matching TRBD1. The CDR3 extends over 19 amino acids. In germline, CDR1 is SGHDT, CDR2 YYEEEE. V lost 1 base, J lost 2 bases, and 7 bases stayed unmatched. Written as DNA, the CDR3 is TGTGCCAGCAGCTTGTGGTTGGGACAGGGGGCGACTGGGGCCAACGTCCTGACTTTC. Amino acids: CASSLWLGQGATGANVLTF.

This clonotype was found many times. V gene TRBV2 combines with J gene TRBJ1-2; possibly TRBD1 for D (5 bases). The CDR3 is 13 residues long. CDR1 SNHLY and CDR2 FYNNEI come from the germline V gene. V lost 6 bases to trimming and J lost 3 bases, with 11 bases between them. CDR3: CASRTTGDYGYTF. The CDR3 DNA reads TGTGCCAGCAGAACTACAGGTGACTATGGCTACACCTTC.

This clonotype was recorded at least ten times. The rearrangement links TRBV7-9 to TRBJ2-2; 10 nucleotides align to TRBD1. This CDR3 comprises 16 residues. The germline V gene has CDR1 SEHNR and CDR2 FQNEAQ (reference sequence). V gave up 4 bases and J gave up 3 bases; unmatched junction bases: 5. CDR3 in DNA: TGTGCCAGCAGCTCCGAGGGGACAGGGGACACCGGGGAGCTGTTTTTT. Its protein product is CASSSEGTGDTGELFF.

This clonotype was detected many times. CDR3: CASSQGQTMNTEAFF. As DNA, the CDR3 is TGCGCCAGCAGCCAAGGACAGACTATGAACACTGAAGCTTTCTTT. This sequence joins TRBV4-3 and TRBJ1-1; TRBD1 is a possible D gene (5 bases). V was clipped by 1 base and J by 0 bases, with 9 bases between them. This CDR3 region has 15 residues. Germline V gives CDR1 LGHNA, CDR2 YSLEER.

This clonotype was detected only a few times. This rearrangement joins TRBV15 to TRBJ1-1; D not resolved. Looked up from germline, CDR1 is LNHNV and CDR2 is YYDKDF (reference sequence). The V gene lost 0 bases and the J gene lost 5 bases, with 10 bases spanning the gap. The CDR3 is made up of 14 amino acids. The CDR3: CATSRDRGWTEAFF. CDR3 DNA: TGTGCCACCAGCAGAGATCGAGGTTGGACTGAAGCTTTCTTT.

This clonotype was recorded many times. The V call is TRBV28, the J call TRBJ1-1, with 7 bases that match TRBD1. The V and J ends lost 1 base and 4 bases, in that order; junction bases with no gene match: 3. Per the germline V gene, CDR1 is MDHEN and CDR2 is SYDVKM. This CDR3 comprises 14 residues. This CDR3 is CASSLYGTVTEAFF. CDR3 nucleotides: TGTGCCAGCAGTTTATACGGGACAGTCACTGAAGCTTTCTTT.

This clonotype was recorded many times. Germline and junction disagree at one end, which may indicate a read error. The rearrangement joins TRBV2 to TRBJ2-7; possibly TRBD1 for D (5 bases). CDR1 is SNHLY, CDR2 FYNNEI, per germline. The CDR3 has 15 residues. DNA for the CDR3: TGCGCCAGCAGCCCCGGCCAGGGATACTCCTACGAGCAGTACTTC. Its protein is CASSPGQGYSYEQYF.

This clonotype was observed many times. The V call is TRBV19, the J call TRBJ2-7; D is tentatively TRBD1 or TRBD2 (5 bases each). Trimming left V 6 bases short and J 5 bases short, with 11 bases between. Germline V gene sequence: CDR1 LNHDA, CDR2 SQIVND (reference sequence). The CDR3 has 12 amino acids. The CDR3 nucleotides read TGTGCCAGTAGCCGGGGCGGTGACGAGCAGTACTTC. Its translation is CASSRGGDEQYF.

This clonotype was picked up many times. The rearrangement links TRBV10-2 to TRBJ1-1; D ambiguous. In germline, CDR1 is WSHSY, CDR2 SAAADI. Trimming pared 0 bases from V and 2 bases from J, leaving 7 bases between. The CDR3 runs 14 residues. CDR3 amino acids: CASSESRANTEAFF. Written as DNA, the CDR3 is TGCGCCAGCAGTGAGTCTAGGGCAAACACTGAAGCTTTCTTT.

The genes are TRBV12-3 or TRBV12-4 and TRBJ1-1; 10 bases fit TRBD1. The CDR3 sequence is 16 residues long. The trim removed 5 bases at V and 1 base at J, leaving 7 bases unmatched. The CDR3 spells CASSATGTGANTEAFF. In DNA form, the CDR3 reads TGTGCCAGCAGTGCAACCGGGACAGGGGCGAACACTGAAGCTTTCTTT.

This clonotype appeared many times. The chain joins TRBV4-3 to TRBJ2-7, with 8 nucleotides matching TRBD2. This CDR3 spans 14 amino acids. V trimming: 4 bases; J trimming: 1 base; junction bases outside the gene matches: 3. Germline CDR1 LGHNA, CDR2 YSLEER. The CDR3 nucleotides read TGCGCCAGCAGCCCCGGGAGGGGATCCTACGAGCAGTACTTC. It encodes CASSPGRGSYEQYF.

This clonotype was seen many times. The V and J genes are TRBV28 and TRBJ2-7; 16 bases align to TRBD2. Trimming took 4 bases from V and 7 from J; bases not matched to a gene: 4. The CDR3 runs 15 residues. Germline CDR1 is MDHEN and CDR2 is SYDVKM. CDR3 loop: CASSSGTSGRGEQYF. CDR3 in DNA: TGTGCCAGCAGTTCCGGGACTAGCGGGAGGGGGGAGCAGTACTTC.

This clonotype has at least ten counts. The chain combines TRBV4-3 with TRBJ2-7; perhaps TRBD2 as D (5 bases). Germline values: CDR1 LGHNA, CDR2 YSLEER. This CDR3 region has 13 residues. Trimming took 4 bases from V and 6 from J, leaving 13 bases between them. The CDR3 DNA is TGCGCCAGCAGCCCAACTCTAGCTTTCGAGCAGTACTTC. This translates into CASSPTLAFEQYF.

For this clonotype: A single base separates this from a much larger clone, so it may be a read error. This chain links TRBV29-1 with TRBJ2-1; a possible D gene is TRBD1 (6 bases). CDR1 SQVTM and CDR2 ANQGSEA come from the germline V gene. The CDR3 length is 12 residues. Here the CDR3 DNA reads TGCAGCGTCAGATTGGACAGCAATGAGCAGCTCTTC. Protein product: CSVRLDSNEQLF.

This clonotype was seen many times. This chain's CDR3 is CASSPRTSRYQETQYF. The CDR3 nucleotides read TGTGCCAGCAGTCCGCGGACTAGCAGATACCAAGAGACCCAGTACTTC. The rearrangement links TRBV6-2 or TRBV6-3 to TRBJ2-5; 8 nucleotides match TRBD2. This CDR3 comprises 16 residues. Germline assignment: CDR1 MNHEY and CDR2 SVGEGT. Losses at the gene ends were 5 bases for V and 0 bases for J; bases not matched to a gene: 8.

This clonotype was observed at least ten times. The chain couples TRBV5-1 to TRBJ2-7; TRBD2 matches 7 bases. Trimming cost V 5 bases and J 2 bases; bases outside gene matches: 16. Germline lookup yields CDR1 SGHRS and CDR2 YFSETQ. The CDR3 sequence is 17 residues long. CDR3 sequence (DNA): TGCGCCAGCAGGCTGGGCAACAGCGGGGTTGACGCCTACGAGCAGTACTTC. Protein: CASRLGNSGVDAYEQYF.

The sample holds many counts of this clonotype. The rearrangement uses TRBV12-3 or TRBV12-4 and TRBJ2-7; 10 bases align to TRBD1. The CDR3 has 15 amino acids. Trimming cost V 4 bases and J 3 bases; bases outside gene matches: 6. CDR3 in amino acids: CASSWPGQGFYEQYF. The CDR3, as DNA: TGTGCCAGCAGTTGGCCGGGACAGGGGTTCTACGAGCAGTACTTC.

This clonotype occurred a few times. The J gene is TRBJ2-3, the V gene TRBV20-1; TRBD2 matches 11 bases. The CDR3 spans 15 residues. V gave up 5 bases and J gave up 3 bases; unmatched junction bases: 7. Germline loops: CDR1 DFQATT, CDR2 SNEGSKA (reference sequence). The CDR3 reads CSAHSGTSGTDTQYF. CDR3 DNA sequence: TGCAGTGCTCACTCCGGGACTAGCGGTACAGATACGCAGTATTTT.

Many counts were recorded for this clonotype. The V gene is TRBV12-3 or TRBV12-4, the J gene TRBJ2-6; D is unresolved. Trimming removed 3 bases from V and 2 bases from J, with 11 bases in between. The CDR3 runs 16 residues. CDR3 coding DNA: TGTGCCAGCAGTTTTACCCTCATTACTGGGGCCAACGTCCTGACTTTC. Protein product: CASSFTLITGANVLTF.